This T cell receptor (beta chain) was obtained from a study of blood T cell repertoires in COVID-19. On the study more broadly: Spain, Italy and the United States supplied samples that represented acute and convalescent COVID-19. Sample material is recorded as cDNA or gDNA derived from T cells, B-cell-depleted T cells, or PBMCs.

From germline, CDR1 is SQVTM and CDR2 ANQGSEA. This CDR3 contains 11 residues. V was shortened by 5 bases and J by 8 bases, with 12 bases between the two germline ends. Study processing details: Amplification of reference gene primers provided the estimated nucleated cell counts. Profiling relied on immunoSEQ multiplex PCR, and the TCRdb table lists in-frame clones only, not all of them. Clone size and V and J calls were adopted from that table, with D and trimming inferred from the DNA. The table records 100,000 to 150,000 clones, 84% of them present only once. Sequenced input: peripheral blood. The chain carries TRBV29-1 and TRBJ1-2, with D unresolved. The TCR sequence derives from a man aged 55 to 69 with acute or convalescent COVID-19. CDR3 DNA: TGCAGCGTTCATAAGAGCCGGGGCTACACCTTC. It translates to CSVHKSRGYTF.